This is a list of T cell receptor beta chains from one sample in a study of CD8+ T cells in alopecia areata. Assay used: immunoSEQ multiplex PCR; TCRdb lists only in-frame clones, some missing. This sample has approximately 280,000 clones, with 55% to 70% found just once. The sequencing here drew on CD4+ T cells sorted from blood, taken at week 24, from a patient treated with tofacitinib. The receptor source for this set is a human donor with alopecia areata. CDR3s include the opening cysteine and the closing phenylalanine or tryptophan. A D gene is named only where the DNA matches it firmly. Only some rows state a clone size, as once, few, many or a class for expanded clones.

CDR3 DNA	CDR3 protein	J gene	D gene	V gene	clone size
TGCGCCAGCAGCCCGAAGGGGGGATCAATCAATCGTGAGCAGTTCTTC	CASSPKGGSINREQFF	TRBJ2-1	-	TRBV5-1	few
TGCAGCGTTGAAGAGGGGGGCGCTGTCGGCTATGGCTACGCCTTC	CSVEEGGAVGYGYAF	TRBJ1-2	-	TRBV29-1	once
TGTGCCAGCAGTGACTCTACACAGAATTCACCCCTCCACTTT	CASSDSTQNSPLHF	TRBJ1-6	-	TRBV25-1	once
TGTGCCACCAGCAGAGAAGTAGGAGGGGGCGGCGAGCAGTACTTC	CATSREVGGGGEQYF	TRBJ2-7	-	TRBV15	-
TGTGCCAGCAGCCCCTCGGGACGGTTGAACACTGAAGCTTTCTTT	CASSPSGRLNTEAFF	TRBJ1-1	-	TRBV7-8	-
TGTGCCAGCAGTTTGAGTGGCGCTGAAGCTTTCTTT	CASSLSGAEAFF	TRBJ1-1	-	TRBV6-6	-
TGTGCCAGCAGCTTAGATACGGTGGCCAAAAACATTCAGTACTTC	CASSLDTVAKNIQYF	TRBJ2-4	-	TRBV7-2	-
TGTGCCACCAGCAGGGCGGGGGTCGGGGAGGGCTCACCCCTCCACTTT	CATSRAGVGEGSPLHF	TRBJ1-6	-	TRBV15	-
TGTGCCAGCAGTGACCTAGGCACAGATACGCAGTATTTT	CASSDLGTDTQYF	TRBJ2-3	-	TRBV25-1	-
TGTGCCATCAGCCCGGACAGGGATCGGGGCTACACCTTC	CAISPDRDRGYTF	TRBJ1-2	TRBD1	TRBV10-3	few
TGTGCCTGGAGTGAACAGGGAGTAAGGATCACCGGGGAGCTGTTTTTT	CAWSEQGVRITGELFF	TRBJ2-2	-	TRBV30	few
TGCAGCGTACCCGACACACTGAACACTGAAGCTTTCTTT	CSVPDTLNTEAFF	TRBJ1-1	-	TRBV29-1	-
TGTGCCAGCAGCTTACAGGCTTATGAGCAGTTCTTC	CASSLQAYEQFF	TRBJ2-1	-	TRBV7-2	-
TGTGCCAGCAGCTTAGTACGCAGGGCCACAGATACGCAGTATTTT	CASSLVRRATDTQYF	TRBJ2-3	-	TRBV7-9	-
TGTGCCACCAGCAAGAGACAGGGCAACTATGACTACACCTTC	CATSKRQGNYDYTF	TRBJ1-2	TRBD1	TRBV15	-
TGTGCCTGGACGGTTTACCCACCCTACGAGCAGTACTTC	CAWTVYPPYEQYF	TRBJ2-7	-	TRBV30	-
TGTGCCAGCATTCGGACTAGCGGGGGAGAGTCCTACGAGCAGTACTTC	CASIRTSGGESYEQYF	TRBJ2-7	TRBD2	TRBV5-6	-
TGTGCCTGGGATGGCTACACCTTC	CAWDGYTF	TRBJ1-2	-	TRBV30	-
TGTGCCAGCAGCCAGAGTTGGTACGAGCAGTACTTC	CASSQSWYEQYF	TRBJ2-7	-	TRBV7-2	few
TGTGCCAGCAGCTCCAGCCAGCTCAGCTACGAGCAGTACTTC	CASSSSQLSYEQYF	TRBJ2-7	-	TRBV7-2	-
TGTGCCAGCAGCTTACCCCAAGGGCGTGGAGAGACCCAGTACTTC	CASSLPQGRGETQYF	TRBJ2-5	-	TRBV7-8	-
TGTGCCAGCGCCCCCGGGACAGGGAACTATGGCTACACCTTC	CASAPGTGNYGYTF	TRBJ1-2	TRBD1	TRBV11-2	few
TGTGCCAGCAGCCAAGGGGAGGGCAATCAGCCCCAGCATTTT	CASSQGEGNQPQHF	TRBJ1-5	-	TRBV4-2	-
TGTGCCTGGAGTCCCACAGGGGGGTCTAATGAAAAACTGTTTTTT	CAWSPTGGSNEKLFF	TRBJ1-4	TRBD1	TRBV30	few
TGTGCCAGCAGCTCGGGAGGGAGCTCCTACGAGCAGTACTTC	CASSSGGSSYEQYF	TRBJ2-7	TRBD2	TRBV7-2	few
TGTGCCAGCAGTGAAATGGGTGGCTACACCTTC	CASSEMGGYTF	TRBJ1-2	-	TRBV2	-
TGTGCCAGCAGCCCCAGAGGGACTAGCGGGGGGGCCGGTACGCAGTATTTT	CASSPRGTSGGAGTQYF	TRBJ2-3	TRBD2	TRBV13	-
TGTGCCAGCAGTGCCTCAGGGGGCGTTGGCTACACCTTC	CASSASGGVGYTF	TRBJ1-2	TRBD1	TRBV6-5	few
TGTGCCAGCAGTATCAGGGGGCGCTTCTCTGGAAACACCATATATTTT	CASSIRGRFSGNTIYF	TRBJ1-3	TRBD1	TRBV28	few
TGTGCCAGCAGCTTTAGGACGGGAAGCTCTGGGGCCAACGTCCTGACTTTC	CASSFRTGSSGANVLTF	TRBJ2-6	-	TRBV5-6	few
TGTGCCAGTAGTATACAGGGTGGACGGAATGAGCAGTTCTTC	CASSIQGGRNEQFF	TRBJ2-1	-	TRBV19	-
TGCGCCAGCAGCCCGACAGGGGAGAGAGATACGCAGTATTTT	CASSPTGERDTQYF	TRBJ2-3	TRBD1	TRBV5-1	-
TGCAGCGTTGAAGTATCGGCAGAAGAGACCCAGTACTTC	CSVEVSAEETQYF	TRBJ2-5	-	TRBV29-1	few
TGTGCCAGCAGCCCACAGGGTGCTAACTATGGCTACACCTTC	CASSPQGANYGYTF	TRBJ1-2	-	TRBV7-2	-
TGTGCCTGGGGTACGTCTTTGAACACTGAAGCTTTCTTT	CAWGTSLNTEAFF	TRBJ1-1	-	TRBV30	-
TGTGCCTGGAAGGGAGACCCCTACGAGCAGTACTTC	CAWKGDPYEQYF	TRBJ2-7	-	TRBV30	-
TGTGCCTGGAGTGTTGCGGTGGGGGACACCATATATTTT	CAWSVAVGDTIYF	TRBJ1-3	-	TRBV30	-
TGTGCCAGCAGTGATGTATGGACTAGCGGGATTGGCTATGCCAAAAACATTCAGTACTTC	CASSDVWTSGIGYAKNIQYF	TRBJ2-4	TRBD2	TRBV6-1	-
TGTGCCAGCTCACCCTACGGTGGCTACACCGGGGAGCTGTTTTTT	CASSPYGGYTGELFF	TRBJ2-2	-	TRBV18	-
TGCGCCAGCAGCCAGGGACTAGCGGGGGGCCTAGCCAAAAACATTCAGTACTTC	CASSQGLAGGLAKNIQYF	TRBJ2-4	TRBD2	TRBV4-1	-
TGCAGCGTTGAACGGGGCGCCGAGCAGTACTTC	CSVERGAEQYF	TRBJ2-7	-	TRBV29-1	-
TGCGCCAGCAGCTCTGCGGGGATTCAAGAGACCCAGTACTTC	CASSSAGIQETQYF	TRBJ2-5	-	TRBV4-1	-
TGTGCCAGCAGCTTGGGGGACAGGGGCCCTAGCACAGATACGCAGTATTTT	CASSLGDRGPSTDTQYF	TRBJ2-3	TRBD1	TRBV5-4	-
TGTGCCAGCAGTTCTGGGACTAGGAACACCGGGGAGCTGTTTTTT	CASSSGTRNTGELFF	TRBJ2-2	TRBD2	TRBV6-5	few
TGTGCCTGGAGTCAAGACAGTTTGGGTAACTATGGCTACACCTTC	CAWSQDSLGNYGYTF	TRBJ1-2	-	TRBV30	-
TGCAGCGTTGAAGAGGGACACCTGTCTATTCAGTACTTC	CSVEEGHLSIQYF	TRBJ2-4	-	TRBV29-1	-
TGTGCCAGCAGGCCTGTGGAGGGGGACTACGAGCAGTACTTC	CASRPVEGDYEQYF	TRBJ2-7	-	TRBV27	few
TGCAGCGTTGAAGATCTTACTAGCGGGGGGGTATACAATGAGCAGTTCTTC	CSVEDLTSGGVYNEQFF	TRBJ2-1	TRBD2	TRBV29-1	-
TGTGCCTGGAGCCCCCGCGAAGAAAAACTGTTTTTT	CAWSPREEKLFF	TRBJ1-4	-	TRBV30	-
TGTGCCAGCAGCTTTCGTGCAGGTCTCTACAATCAGCCCCAGCATTTT	CASSFRAGLYNQPQHF	TRBJ1-5	-	TRBV5-6	once
TGTGCCTGGAGTGTAACAGGGCGGGACAAAAGGGGCTACACCTTC	CAWSVTGRDKRGYTF	TRBJ1-2	-	TRBV30	once
TGTGCCAGCAGCCCGGGACTAGCGGGACTCATCAATGAGCAGTTCTTC	CASSPGLAGLINEQFF	TRBJ2-1	TRBD2	TRBV5-6	-
TGTGCCAGCAGTTCCATGGATAGCTCCTACGAGCAGTACTTC	CASSSMDSSYEQYF	TRBJ2-7	-	TRBV28	-
TGTGCCAGCAGCTCCTTAACAGGGTACAACTATGGCTACACCTTC	CASSSLTGYNYGYTF	TRBJ1-2	-	TRBV5-4	once
TGCAGCGTCGGTGGGACAGGGGCGAACTCCTACGAGCAGTACTTC	CSVGGTGANSYEQYF	TRBJ2-7	TRBD1	TRBV29-1	-
TGTGCCAGCAGTGGGTCGGCTCAGCCCCAGCATTTT	CASSGSAQPQHF	TRBJ1-5	-	TRBV2	-
TGTGCCAGCAGTGAAGGCGGCACAGATACGCAGTATTTT	CASSEGGTDTQYF	TRBJ2-3	-	TRBV2	-
TGTGCCTGGAGCCAGACCAACCTCGGGACAGGGAATGGCTACACCTTC	CAWSQTNLGTGNGYTF	TRBJ1-2	TRBD1	TRBV30	-
TGTGCCAGCAGTGCCGGGACAGCTAGAGAGACCCAGTACTTC	CASSAGTARETQYF	TRBJ2-5	TRBD1	TRBV2	-
TGTGCCAGCAGCCCGACAGGGTACAATGAGCAGTTCTTC	CASSPTGYNEQFF	TRBJ2-1	TRBD1	TRBV5-4	-